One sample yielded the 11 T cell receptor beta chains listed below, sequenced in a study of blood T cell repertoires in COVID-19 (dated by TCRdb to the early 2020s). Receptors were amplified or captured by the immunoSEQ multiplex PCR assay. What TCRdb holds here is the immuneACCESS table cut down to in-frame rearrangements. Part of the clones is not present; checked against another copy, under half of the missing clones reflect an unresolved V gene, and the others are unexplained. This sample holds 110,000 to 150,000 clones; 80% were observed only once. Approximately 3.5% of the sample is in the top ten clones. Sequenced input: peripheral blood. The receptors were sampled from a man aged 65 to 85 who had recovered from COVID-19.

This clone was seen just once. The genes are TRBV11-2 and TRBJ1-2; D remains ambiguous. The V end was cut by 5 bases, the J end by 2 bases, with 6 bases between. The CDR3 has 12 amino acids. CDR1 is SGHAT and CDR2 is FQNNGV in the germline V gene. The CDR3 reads CASSPLNYGYTF. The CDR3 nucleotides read TGTGCCAGCAGCCCCCTCAACTATGGCTACACCTTC.

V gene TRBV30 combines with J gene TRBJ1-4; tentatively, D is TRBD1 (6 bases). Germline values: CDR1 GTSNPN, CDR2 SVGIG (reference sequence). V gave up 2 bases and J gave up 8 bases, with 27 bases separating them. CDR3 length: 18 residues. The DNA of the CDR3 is TGTGCCTGGAGTTTTCCGGGACACGGGAGGTCACGCATAGAAAAACTGTTTTTT. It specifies CAWSFPGHGRSRIEKLFF. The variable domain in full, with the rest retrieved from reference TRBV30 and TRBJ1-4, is SQTIHQWPATLVQPVGSPLSLECTVEGTSNPNLYWYRQAAGRGLQLLFYSVGIGQISSEVPQNLSASRPQDRQFILSSKKLLLSDSGFYLCAWSFPGHGRSRIEKLFFGSGTQLSVL.

The CDR3 reads CASSYSPGSGNTIYF. The CDR3 DNA reads TGTGCCAGCAGTTACTCCCCAGGCTCTGGAAACACCATATATTTT. This rearrangement joins TRBV6-6 to TRBJ1-3; no firm D call. V lost 0 bases and J lost 0, with 6 bases in between. This CDR3 has 15 residues. Germline-derived CDR1 and CDR2 are MNHNY and SVGAGI (reference sequence).

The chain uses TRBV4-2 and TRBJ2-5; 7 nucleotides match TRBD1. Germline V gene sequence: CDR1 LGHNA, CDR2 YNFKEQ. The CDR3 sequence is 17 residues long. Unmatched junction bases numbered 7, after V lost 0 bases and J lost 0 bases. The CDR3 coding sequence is TGTGCCAGCAGCCAAGACACCGGGACAGCGTACCAAGAGACCCAGTACTTC. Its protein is CASSQDTGTAYQETQYF.

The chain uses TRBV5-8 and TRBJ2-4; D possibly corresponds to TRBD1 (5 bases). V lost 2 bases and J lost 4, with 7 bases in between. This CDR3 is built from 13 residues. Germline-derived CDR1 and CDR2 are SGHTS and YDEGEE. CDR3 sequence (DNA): TGTGCCAGCAGCTTTGACAGTAAAAACATTCAGTACTTC. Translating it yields CASSFDSKNIQYF.

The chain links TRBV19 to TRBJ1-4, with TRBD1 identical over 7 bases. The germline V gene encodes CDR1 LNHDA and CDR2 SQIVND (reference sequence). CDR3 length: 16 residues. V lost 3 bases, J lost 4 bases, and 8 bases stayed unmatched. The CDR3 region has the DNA TGTGCCAGTAGTATTTCTCCACAGGGGCATAATGAAAAACTGTTTTTT. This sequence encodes CASSISPQGHNEKLFF.

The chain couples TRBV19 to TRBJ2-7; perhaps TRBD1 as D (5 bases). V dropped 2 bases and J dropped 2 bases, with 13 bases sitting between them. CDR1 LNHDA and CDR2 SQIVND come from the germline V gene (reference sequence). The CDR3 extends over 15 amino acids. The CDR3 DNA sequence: TGTGCCAGTAGTATAACCCCACCAGGGACCTACGAGCAGTACTTC. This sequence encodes CASSITPPGTYEQYF.

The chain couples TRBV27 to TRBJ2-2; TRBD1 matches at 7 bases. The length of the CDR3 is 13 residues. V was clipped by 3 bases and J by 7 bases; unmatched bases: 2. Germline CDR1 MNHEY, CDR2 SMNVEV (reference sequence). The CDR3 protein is CASSLRTGGELFF. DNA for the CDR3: TGTGCCAGCAGTTTGCGGACAGGCGGGGAGCTGTTTTTT.

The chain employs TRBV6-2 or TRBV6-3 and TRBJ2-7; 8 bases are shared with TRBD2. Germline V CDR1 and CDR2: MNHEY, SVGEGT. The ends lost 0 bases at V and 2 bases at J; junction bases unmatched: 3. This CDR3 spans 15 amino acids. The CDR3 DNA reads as TGTGCCAGCAGTTACTCTTTAGCGGGAACCTACGAGCAGTACTTC. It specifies CASSYSLAGTYEQYF.

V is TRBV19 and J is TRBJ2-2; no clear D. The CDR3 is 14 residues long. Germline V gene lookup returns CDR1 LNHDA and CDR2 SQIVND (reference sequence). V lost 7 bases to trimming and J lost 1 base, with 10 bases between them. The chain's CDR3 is CASNTGRNTGELFF. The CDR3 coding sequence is TGTGCCAGTAACACTGGGCGGAACACCGGGGAGCTGTTTTTT.

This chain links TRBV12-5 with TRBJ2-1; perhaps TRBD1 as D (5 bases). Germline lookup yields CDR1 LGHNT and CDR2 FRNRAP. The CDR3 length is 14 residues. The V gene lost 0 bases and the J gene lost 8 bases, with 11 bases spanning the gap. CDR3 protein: CASGLVGQGDEQFF. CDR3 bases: TGTGCTAGTGGTTTGGTGGGCCAGGGCGATGAGCAGTTCTTC.